Each of the 22 T cell receptor beta chains below was sequenced from the same sample in a study of molecular identifiers for immune sequencing clone quantification. TCRdb reanalysed the PCR reads using MiXCR and keeps one entry per CDR3 protein. The sample includes 88,000 or so distinct CDR3 sequences, roughly 21% of them seen just once. Sequencing used naive CD8+ T cells from blood, with Jurkat cell RNA spiked in. Subset: FACS-sorted CD8+CD4-CCR7+CD45RA+ naive T cells. Every receptor here comes from a human donor in good health. Some libraries in this study had Jurkat cell RNA spiked in.

J is TRBJ2-7 and V is TRBV5-6; D is undetermined. V dropped 1 base and J dropped 2 bases, with 10 bases sitting between them. Germline assignment: CDR1 SGHDT and CDR2 YYEEEE. The CDR3 runs to 14 residues. CDR3 in amino acids: CASSLSTETYEQYF. The CDR3, as DNA: TGTGCCAGCAGCTTGTCAACTGAAACCTACGAGCAGTACTTC.

A word on this clonotype: This sequence may be a read error, since a much larger clone differs from it by one base. This rearrangement joins TRBV6-2 or TRBV6-3 to TRBJ2-7, with D perhaps assigned TRBD1 or TRBD2 (5 bases each). Germline lookup yields CDR1 MNHEY and CDR2 SVGEGT. V lost 11 bases, J lost 7 bases, and 18 bases lay in between. The CDR3 covers 12 residues. CDR3 DNA sequence: TGTGCCGGGGGACGGTCGTGGTGGGAGCAGTACTTC. Translation gives CAGGRSWWEQYF.

The chain joins TRBV3-1 to TRBJ2-5; the D gene is possibly TRBD2 (5 bases). CDR1 is LGHDT and CDR2 is YNNKEL in the germline V gene (reference sequence). Trimming removed 4 bases at V and 3 bases at J, with 12 bases between. This CDR3 contains 14 residues. The CDR3 nucleotides read TGTGCCAGCAGCCTCCGGGAAATGAAAGAGACCCAGTACTTC. It encodes CASSLREMKETQYF.

About this clonotype: Since a much larger clone is just one base distant, this may be a read error. As DNA, the CDR3 is TGCAGTGCTTGGGACTCATTCGATGAGCAGTTCTTC. It encodes CSAWDSFDEQFF. This rearrangement joins TRBV20-1 to TRBJ2-1, with a possible D match to TRBD2 (6 bases). This CDR3 is 12 amino acids long. V was trimmed by 5 bases and J by 8 bases, leaving 13 bases between them. CDR1 and CDR2 from the germline V gene are DFQATT and SNEGSKA (reference sequence).

This clonotype was detected many times. The V gene is TRBV30, the J gene TRBJ1-4, with D possibly TRBD1 on 5 matching bases. Germline values: CDR1 GTSNPN, CDR2 SVGIG (reference sequence). V was pared by 4 bases and J by 8 bases, with 17 bases between. The CDR3 is made up of 14 amino acids. The chain's CDR3 is CAWNYGGYGEKLFF. In DNA form, the CDR3 reads TGTGCCTGGAACTACGGGGGTTACGGGGAAAAACTGTTTTTT.

The chain joins TRBV5-1 to TRBJ2-1, with a weak D call TRBD1 (6 bases). Germline-derived CDR1 and CDR2 are SGHRS and YFSETQ. V lost 4 bases to trimming and J lost 6 bases, with 20 bases between them. This CDR3 is 16 amino acids long. CDR3 amino acids: CASSRFEGVSINEQFF. The CDR3 bases are TGCGCCAGCAGCCGATTCGAGGGGGTCTCGATCAATGAGCAGTTCTTC.

This clonotype was detected only a few times. V is TRBV5-1 and J is TRBJ2-1, with 10 bases aligning to TRBD2. Germline loops: CDR1 SGHRS, CDR2 YFSETQ. V lost 0 bases and J lost 3; bases outside the gene matches: 6. CDR3 length: 17 residues. The CDR3 coding sequence is TGCGCCAGCAGCTTGGGGGCTAGCGGGGGATACTACAATGAGCAGTTCTTC. Translating gives CASSLGASGGYYNEQFF.

This clonotype was observed many times. The chain combines TRBV13 with TRBJ2-4; either TRBD1 or TRBD2 may supply D (5 bases each). Germline CDR1 and CDR2: PRHDT and FYEKMQ (reference sequence). This CDR3 has 15 residues. V was clipped by 0 bases and J by 5 bases, with 11 bases between them. The CDR3 region has the DNA TGTGCCAGCAGCTTAGGCCCCAGGGAGCAAAACATTCAGTACTTC. Protein product: CASSLGPREQNIQYF.

This clonotype was observed once. One base away lies a much larger clone, so this may be a sequencing read error. CDR3 region: CASSLLVGGGEANEQSF. The CDR3 nucleotides are TGTGCCAGCAGCTTGTTAGTCGGCGGGGGGGAGGCCAATGAGCAGTCCTTC. The chain recombines TRBV5-4 with TRBJ2-1; 9 bases line up with TRBD2. Germline lookup yields CDR1 SGHNT and CDR2 YYREEE (reference sequence). The CDR3 covers 17 residues.

This clonotype was counted a few times. V is TRBV19 and J is TRBJ2-3; maybe TRBD2 (6 bases). Trimming cost V 10 bases and J 0 bases, with 14 bases left between them. The CDR3 loop spans 14 amino acids. Germline CDR1 reads LNHDA; CDR2 reads SQIVND (reference sequence). CDR3 protein: CATRGGTSTDTQYF. Written as DNA, the CDR3 is TGTGCCACAAGAGGTGGGACTAGCACAGATACGCAGTATTTT.

This clonotype was seen a handful of times. The chain joins TRBV24-1 to TRBJ2-1; D unclear. The V gene lost 7 bases and the J gene lost 15 bases, with 15 bases spanning the gap. CDR3 length: 11 residues. The germline V gene has CDR1 KGHDR and CDR2 SFDVKD. Written as DNA, the CDR3 is TGTGCCACCAGAAACCTAGATCACTGGTTCTTC. It is translated as CATRNLDHWFF.

This clonotype showed up just a few times. CDR3 in amino acids: CSAQLRTLENEKLFF. The CDR3 nucleotides are TGCAGTGCCCAACTACGGACCTTAGAAAATGAAAAACTGTTTTTT. This rearrangement joins TRBV20-1 to TRBJ1-4; the D is unclear. This CDR3 contains 15 residues. V lost 6 bases and J 5 bases, leaving 19 bases between the germline ends. The germline V gene has CDR1 DFQATT and CDR2 SNEGSKA (reference sequence).

There are many counts of this clonotype. CDR3 DNA: TGTGCCAGCAGCCAATTGACTAGTCGCACAGATACGCAGTATTTT. Residues: CASSQLTSRTDTQYF. The genes are TRBV4-2 and TRBJ2-3; D possibly corresponds to TRBD2 (6 bases). The CDR3 loop spans 15 amino acids. The V end was cut by 2 bases, the J end by 1 base, with 10 bases between. Per germline, CDR1 LGHNA and CDR2 YNFKEQ.

The V gene is TRBV19, the J gene TRBJ1-2; no clear D gene. V was cut by 1 base and J by 1 base, with 19 bases left in between. The germline V gene has CDR1 LNHDA and CDR2 SQIVND (reference sequence). The CDR3 runs to 18 residues. The DNA for the CDR3 is TGTGCCAGTAGTATAGGGGTCGGCAGCATTTACCTTAACTATGGCTACACCTTC. Translating it yields CASSIGVGSIYLNYGYTF.

The rearrangement uses TRBV12-3 or TRBV12-4 and TRBJ2-7; the D gene is possibly TRBD1 (6 bases). The CDR3 is made up of 13 amino acids. V was trimmed by 4 bases and J by 7 bases, leaving 14 bases between them. In nucleotides, the CDR3 is TGTGCCAGCAGTTCTTTGGGGGCGAAAGAGCAGTACTTC. Amino acids: CASSSLGAKEQYF.

As to this clonotype: Just one base apart from a much larger clone, this may be a read error. V and J are TRBV4-3 and TRBJ2-4; D may correspond to TRBD1 or TRBD2 (6 bases each). The CDR3 runs 14 residues. V was cut by 0 bases and J by 8 bases, with 11 bases left in between. Germline-derived CDR1 and CDR2 are LGHNA and YSLEER. CDR3 nucleotide sequence: TGCGCCAGCAGCCAAGAAAACAGGGAGGACATTCAGTACTTC. As protein: CASSQENREDIQYF.

As for this clonotype: The junction departs from the called germline gene at one end, perhaps through a read error. The chain links TRBV24-1 to TRBJ2-5; 7 bases match TRBD1. Germline lookup yields CDR1 KGHDR and CDR2 SFDVKD. The length of the CDR3 is 14 residues. The CDR3 DNA is TGTGCCACCAGTGATTCGGGACAGCAAGAGGCCCAGTACTTC. It translates to CATSDSGQQEAQYF.

This clonotype showed up many times. The chain couples TRBV6-5 to TRBJ2-7; 10 bases align to TRBD1. Losses at the gene ends were 2 bases for V and 5 bases for J; bases not matched to a gene: 9. The CDR3 totals 16 residues. Germline V gene lookup returns CDR1 MNHEY and CDR2 SVGAGI. In nucleotides, the CDR3 is TGTGCCAGCAGTTACGAGACAGGGGGCGGGGAGGACGAGCAGTACTTC. It yields the protein CASSYETGGGEDEQYF.

This clonotype appeared many times. The J gene is TRBJ2-6, the V gene TRBV6-5, with D unresolved. The CDR3 length is 13 residues. The germline CDR1 and CDR2 sequences are MNHEY and SVGAGI. V was cut by 11 bases and J by 0 bases, with 8 bases left in between. As DNA, the CDR3 is TGTGCCTGTCAGAGCTCTGGGGCCAACGTCCTGACTTTC. Translation gives CACQSSGANVLTF.

The sample holds a few counts of this clonotype. V usage is TRBV27 and J usage is TRBJ2-7; D gene unclear. Trimming left V 6 bases short and J 0 bases short, with 15 bases between. Germline-derived CDR1 and CDR2 are MNHEY and SMNVEV (reference sequence). This CDR3 region has 15 residues. The CDR3 protein is CASRHGSGYSYEQYF. Written as DNA, the CDR3 is TGTGCCAGCAGACATGGTTCGGGCTACTCCTACGAGCAGTACTTC.

This clonotype was seen repeatedly, ten times or more. The J gene is TRBJ1-3, the V gene TRBV5-6, with 11 bases identical to TRBD1. The CDR3 length is 14 residues. The germline V gene has CDR1 SGHDT and CDR2 YYEEEE. V lost 4 bases to trimming and J lost 9 bases; unmatched junction nucleotides: 6. The CDR3 protein is CASSPTGTGGTIYF. The CDR3 nucleotides are TGTGCCAGCAGCCCGACCGGGACAGGGGGCACCATATATTTT.

This clonotype has just a few counts. The CDR3 DNA follows: TGCAGTGCTAGCCAGCCGGGACAGGGGCAAGAGACCCAGTACTTC. Its translation: CSASQPGQGQETQYF. The gene calls are TRBV20-1 and TRBJ2-5; 10 bases match TRBD1. This CDR3 contains 15 residues. The trim removed 3 bases at V and 2 bases at J, leaving 6 bases unmatched. Germline CDR1 is DFQATT and CDR2 is SNEGSKA (reference sequence).